One and the same sample provided the 3 T cell receptor beta chains below, sequenced in a study of blood T cell repertoires in COVID-19 (dated by TCRdb to 2018 to 2021). Library generation was performed with the immunoSEQ multiplex PCR assay. The clones in this table, taken by TCRdb from immuneACCESS, are in-frame only. Not every clone is retained; where verified, under half of the shortfall comes from an unresolved V gene, and the cause of the rest is unknown. For this sample the table gives about 300,000 clones, of which around 86% were detected only once. Of the sample, around 4% is held by the ten largest clones. Source material: PBMCs or T cells enriched from blood (not recorded which). These receptors were taken from a young man who had recovered from COVID-19.

The chain has TRBV7-9 and TRBJ2-7; 10 nucleotides agree with TRBD1. V gave up 5 bases and J gave up 2 bases; unmatched junction bases: 6. This CDR3 contains 15 residues. CDR1 and CDR2 (germline): SEHNR, FQNEAQ (reference sequence). The DNA of the CDR3 is TGTGCCAGCAGCACCAGACAGGGGGCCCCCTACGAGCAGTACTTC. Protein: CASSTRQGAPYEQYF.

This chain uses TRBV6-5 with TRBJ1-1, with TRBD1 identical over 8 bases. Germline assignment: CDR1 MNHEY and CDR2 SVGAGI. Trimming cost V 6 bases and J 1 base; bases outside gene matches: 7. The CDR3 spans 15 residues. The CDR3 DNA follows: TGTGCCAGCAGCTCCGGGACAGGAGCGAACACTGAAGCTTTCTTT. This gives the protein CASSSGTGANTEAFF.

As to this clone: Other DNA sequences in this sample translate to the same CDR3. The CDR3 DNA sequence: TGCGCCAGCAGTCTGGGACTAGCGGGGAACACCGGGGAGCTGTTTTTT. Its translation is CASSLGLAGNTGELFF. The chain couples TRBV10-1 to TRBJ2-2; 12 nucleotides match TRBD2. The CDR3 sequence is 16 residues long. V gave up 5 bases and J gave up 1 base; unmatched junction bases: 2. Looked up from germline, CDR1 is WNHNN and CDR2 is SYGVQD (reference sequence).